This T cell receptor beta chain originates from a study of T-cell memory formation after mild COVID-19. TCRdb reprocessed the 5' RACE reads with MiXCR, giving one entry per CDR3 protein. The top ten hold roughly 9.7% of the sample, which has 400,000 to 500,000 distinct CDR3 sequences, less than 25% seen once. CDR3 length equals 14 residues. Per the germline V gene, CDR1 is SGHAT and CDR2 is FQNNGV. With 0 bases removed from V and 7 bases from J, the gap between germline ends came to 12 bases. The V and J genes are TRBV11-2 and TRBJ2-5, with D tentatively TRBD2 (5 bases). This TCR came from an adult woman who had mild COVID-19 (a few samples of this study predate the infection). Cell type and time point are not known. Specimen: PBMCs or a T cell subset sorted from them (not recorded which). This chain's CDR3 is CASSLDPVGGTQYF. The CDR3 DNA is TGTGCCAGCAGCTTAGACCCGGTAGGAGGGACCCAGTACTTC.